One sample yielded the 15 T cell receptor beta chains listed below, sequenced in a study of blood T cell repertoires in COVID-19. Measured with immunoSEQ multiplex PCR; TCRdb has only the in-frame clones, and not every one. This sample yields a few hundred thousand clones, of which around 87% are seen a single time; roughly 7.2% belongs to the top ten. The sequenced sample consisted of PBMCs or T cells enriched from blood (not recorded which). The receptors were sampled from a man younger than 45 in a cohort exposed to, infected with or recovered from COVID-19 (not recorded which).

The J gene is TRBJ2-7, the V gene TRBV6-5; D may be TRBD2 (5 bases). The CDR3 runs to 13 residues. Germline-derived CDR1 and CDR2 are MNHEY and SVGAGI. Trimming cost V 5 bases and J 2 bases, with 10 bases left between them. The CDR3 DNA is TGTGCCAGCAGTACCCGGGATACCTACGAGCAGTACTTC. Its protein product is CASSTRDTYEQYF.

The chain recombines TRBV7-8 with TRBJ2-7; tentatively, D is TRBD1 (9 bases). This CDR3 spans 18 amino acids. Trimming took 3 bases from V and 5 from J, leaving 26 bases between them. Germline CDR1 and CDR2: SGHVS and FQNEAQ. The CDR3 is CASSFTYSGDREVNEQYF. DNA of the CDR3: TGTGCCAGCAGCTTCACCTATAGCGGGGACAGGGAAGTCAACGAGCAGTACTTC.

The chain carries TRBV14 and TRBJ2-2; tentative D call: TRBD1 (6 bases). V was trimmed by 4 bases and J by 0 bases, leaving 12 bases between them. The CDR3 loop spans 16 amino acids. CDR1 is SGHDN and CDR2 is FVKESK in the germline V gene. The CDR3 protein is CASSLTGRANTGELFF. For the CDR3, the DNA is TGTGCCAGCAGCCTTACAGGGCGTGCGAACACCGGGGAGCTGTTTTTT.

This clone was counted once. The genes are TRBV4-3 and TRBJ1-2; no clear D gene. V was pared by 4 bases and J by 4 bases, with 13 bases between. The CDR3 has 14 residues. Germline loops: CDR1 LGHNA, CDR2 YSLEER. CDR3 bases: TGCGCCAGCAGCCTAGGACGAGGGAGCTATGGCTACACCTTC. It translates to CASSLGRGSYGYTF.

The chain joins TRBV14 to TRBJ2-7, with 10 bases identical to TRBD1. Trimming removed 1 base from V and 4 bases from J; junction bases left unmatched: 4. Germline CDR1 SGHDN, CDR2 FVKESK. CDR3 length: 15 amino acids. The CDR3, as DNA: TGTGCCAGCAGCCAAGTTCAGGGACAGGGGTACGAGCAGTACTTC. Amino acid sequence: CASSQVQGQGYEQYF. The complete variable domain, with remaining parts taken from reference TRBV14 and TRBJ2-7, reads EAGVTQFPSHSVIEKGQTVTLRCDPISGHDNLYWYRRVMGKEIKFLLHFVKESKQDESGMPNNRFLAERTGGTYSTLKVQPAELEDSGVYFCASSQVQGQGYEQYFGPGTRLTVT.

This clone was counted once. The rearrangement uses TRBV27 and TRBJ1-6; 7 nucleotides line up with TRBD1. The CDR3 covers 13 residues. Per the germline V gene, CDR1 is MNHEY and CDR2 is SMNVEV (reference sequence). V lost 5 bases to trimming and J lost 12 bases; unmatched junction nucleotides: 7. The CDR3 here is CASSLDRERPLHF. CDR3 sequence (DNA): TGTGCCAGCAGTCTTGACAGGGAGAGACCCCTCCACTTT.

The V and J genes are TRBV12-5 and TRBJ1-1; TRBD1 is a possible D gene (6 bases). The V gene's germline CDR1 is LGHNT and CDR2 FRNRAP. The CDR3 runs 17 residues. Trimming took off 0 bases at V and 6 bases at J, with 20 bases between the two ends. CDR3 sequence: CASGLVQGERVGAEAFF. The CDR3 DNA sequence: TGTGCTAGTGGTTTGGTACAGGGAGAACGTGTCGGTGCTGAAGCTTTCTTT.

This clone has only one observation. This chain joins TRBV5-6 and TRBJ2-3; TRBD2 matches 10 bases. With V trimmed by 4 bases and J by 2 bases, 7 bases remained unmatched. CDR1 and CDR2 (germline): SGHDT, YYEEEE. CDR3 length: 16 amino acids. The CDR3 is CASSPTSGELTDTQYF. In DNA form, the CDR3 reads TGTGCCAGCAGCCCAACTAGCGGGGAACTCACAGATACGCAGTATTTT. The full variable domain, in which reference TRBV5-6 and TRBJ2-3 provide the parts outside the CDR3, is DAGVTQSPTHLIKTRGQQVTLRCSPKSGHDTVSWYQQALGQGPQFIFQYYEEEERQRGNFPDRFSGHQFPNYSSELNVNALLLGDSALYLCASSPTSGELTDTQYFGPGTRLTVL.

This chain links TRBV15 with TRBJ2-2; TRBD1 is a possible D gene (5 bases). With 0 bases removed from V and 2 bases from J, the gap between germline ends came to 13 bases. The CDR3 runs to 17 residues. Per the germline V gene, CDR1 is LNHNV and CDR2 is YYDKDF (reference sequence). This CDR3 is CATSRERWTPNTGELFF. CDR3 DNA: TGTGCCACCAGCAGAGAAAGGTGGACACCAAACACCGGGGAGCTGTTTTTT.

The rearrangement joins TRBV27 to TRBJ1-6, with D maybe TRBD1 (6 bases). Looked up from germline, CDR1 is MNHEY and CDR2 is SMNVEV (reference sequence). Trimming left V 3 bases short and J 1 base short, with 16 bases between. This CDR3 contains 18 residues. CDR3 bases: TGTGCCAGCAGTTTCTTATCGCTCGGACAGTCCTATAATTCACCCCTCCACTTT. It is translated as CASSFLSLGQSYNSPLHF.

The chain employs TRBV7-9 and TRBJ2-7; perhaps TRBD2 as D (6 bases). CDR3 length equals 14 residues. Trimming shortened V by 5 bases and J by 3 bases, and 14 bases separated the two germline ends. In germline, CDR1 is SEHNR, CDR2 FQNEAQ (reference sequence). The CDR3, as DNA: TGTGCCAGCAGCCAAACTAGCAGGATCTACGAGCAGTACTTC. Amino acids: CASSQTSRIYEQYF.

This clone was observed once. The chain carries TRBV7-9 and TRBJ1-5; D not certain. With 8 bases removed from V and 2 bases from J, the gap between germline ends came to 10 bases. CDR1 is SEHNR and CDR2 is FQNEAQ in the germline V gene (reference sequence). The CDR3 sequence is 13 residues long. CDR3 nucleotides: TGTGCCAGCGCATCGAGTGGCAATCAGCCCCAGCATTTT. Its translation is CASASSGNQPQHF.

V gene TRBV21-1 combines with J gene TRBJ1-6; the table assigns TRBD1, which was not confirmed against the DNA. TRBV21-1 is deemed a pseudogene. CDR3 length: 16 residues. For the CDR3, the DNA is TGTGCCAGCAGCAAACCCGGGACAGAGGATAATTCACCCCTCCACTTT. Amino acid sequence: CASSKPGTEDNSPLHF.

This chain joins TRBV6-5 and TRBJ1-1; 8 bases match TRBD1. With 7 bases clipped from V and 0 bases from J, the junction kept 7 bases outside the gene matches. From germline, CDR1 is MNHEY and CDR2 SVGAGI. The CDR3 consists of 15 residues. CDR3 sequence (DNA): TGTGCCAGCATTCTAGGACAGGGAATGAACACTGAAGCTTTCTTT. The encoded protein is CASILGQGMNTEAFF.

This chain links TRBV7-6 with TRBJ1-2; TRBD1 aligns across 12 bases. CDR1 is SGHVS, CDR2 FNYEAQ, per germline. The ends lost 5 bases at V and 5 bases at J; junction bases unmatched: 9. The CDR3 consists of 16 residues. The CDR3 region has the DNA TGTGCCAGCAGCCTGCTGGGGGGACAGGGGGCTTATGGCTACACCTTC. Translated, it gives CASSLLGGQGAYGYTF.